This TCR beta chain appears in the sequencing data of a study of blood T cell repertoires in COVID-19. Assay: immunoSEQ multiplex PCR; the TCRdb copy retains only in-frame clones and omits some. In the table there are about 230,000 clones, roughly nine tenths of which are singletons. The CDR3 contains 14 residues. V lost 2 bases and J 5 bases, leaving 12 bases between the germline ends. Germline V gene sequence: CDR1 MNHEY, CDR2 SVGEGT. The chain carries TRBV6-2 or TRBV6-3 and TRBJ2-5; maybe TRBD2 (6 bases). The material sequenced was peripheral blood. The sequence was collected from a woman between 18 and 29 years old who had recovered from COVID-19. CDR3: CASSYPGGLETQYF. CDR3 nucleotides: TGTGCCAGCAGTTACCCCGGAGGGTTGGAGACCCAGTACTTC.